This T cell receptor (beta chain) came from a study of shared clonotypes between healthy human individuals. Looking at the study overall: Three plates each covered CD4 naive and memory; CD8 naive two, CD8 memory one.

Researchers ran the assay at a deep level. Libraries were prepared by immunoSEQ multiplex PCR; TCRdb keeps only in-frame clonotypes and omits some of them. The repertoire has around 2.1 million clones, under 95% of them found once; the top ten carry approximately 1.7%. Worth noting for this clone: The antigen is unknown.

The study, taken as a whole, reports: Sequencing of the sorted subsets was shown by rarefaction to be incomplete despite large depth.

Terminally differentiated effector memory CD45RA+ cells were excluded by CCR7 positive selection of CD45RO-negative cells. V was pared by 2 bases and J by 5 bases, with 9 bases between. Germline CDR1 reads SGHTA; CDR2 reads FQGNSA. There are 13 residues in the CDR3. Sequenced: naive CD8+ T cells from PBMCs. This chain uses TRBV7-2 with TRBJ2-5; maybe TRBD2 (6 bases). This TCR was recovered from a man between 18 and 29 years old in good health. Some clones in this sample may be carry-over from other donors' samples. The CDR3 reads CASSLSRGETQYF. Here the CDR3 DNA reads TGTGCCAGCAGCTTATCCCGGGGGGAGACCCAGTACTTC.